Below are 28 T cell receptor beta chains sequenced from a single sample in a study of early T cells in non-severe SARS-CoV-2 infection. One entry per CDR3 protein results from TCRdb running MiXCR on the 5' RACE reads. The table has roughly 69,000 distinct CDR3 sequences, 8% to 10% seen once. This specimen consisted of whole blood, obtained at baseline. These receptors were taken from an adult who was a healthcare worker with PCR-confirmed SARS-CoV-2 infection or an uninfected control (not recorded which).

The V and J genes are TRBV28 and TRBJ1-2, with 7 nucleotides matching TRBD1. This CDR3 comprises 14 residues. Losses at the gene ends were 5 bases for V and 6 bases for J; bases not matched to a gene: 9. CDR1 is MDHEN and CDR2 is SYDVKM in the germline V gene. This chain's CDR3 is CASSTGDRRHGYTF. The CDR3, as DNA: TGTGCCAGCAGTACCGGGGACAGACGGCATGGCTACACCTTC.

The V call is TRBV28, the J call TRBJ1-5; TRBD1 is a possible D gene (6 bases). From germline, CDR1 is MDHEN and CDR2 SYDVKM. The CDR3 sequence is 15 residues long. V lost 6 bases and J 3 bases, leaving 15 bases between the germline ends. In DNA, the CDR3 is TGTGCCAGCAGGGAACACAGGGAGGTCAATCAGCCCCAGCATTTT. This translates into CASREHREVNQPQHF. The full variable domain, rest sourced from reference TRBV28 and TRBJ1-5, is DVKVTQSSRYLVKRTGEKVFLECVQDMDHENMFWYRQDPGLGLRLIYFSYDVKMKEKGDIPEGYSVSREKKERFSLILESASTNQTSMYLCASREHREVNQPQHFGDGTRLSIL.

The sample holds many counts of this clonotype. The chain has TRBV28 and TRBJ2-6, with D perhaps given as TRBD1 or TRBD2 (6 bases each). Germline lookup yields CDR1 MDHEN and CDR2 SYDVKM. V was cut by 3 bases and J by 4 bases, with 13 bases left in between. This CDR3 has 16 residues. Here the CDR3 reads CASSFGGAEGANVLTF. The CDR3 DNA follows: TGTGCCAGCAGTTTCGGGGGCGCGGAAGGGGCCAACGTCCTGACTTTC.

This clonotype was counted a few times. CDR3 nucleotides: TGTGCCAGCAGCCAACGGTTTATGCGGGGGGCATCCTACAATGAGCAGTTCTTC. This codes for CASSQRFMRGASYNEQFF. The V call is TRBV3-1, the J call TRBJ2-1; 8 bases fit TRBD2. V lost 2 bases and J lost 1; bases outside the gene matches: 10. The CDR3 consists of 18 residues. Germline lookup yields CDR1 LGHDT and CDR2 YNNKEL (reference sequence).

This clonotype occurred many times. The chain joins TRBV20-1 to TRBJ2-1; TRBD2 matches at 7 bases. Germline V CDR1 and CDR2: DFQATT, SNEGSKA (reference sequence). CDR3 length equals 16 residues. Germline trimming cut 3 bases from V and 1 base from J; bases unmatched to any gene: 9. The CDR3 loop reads CSASVLAGVSYNEQFF. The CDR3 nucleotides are TGCAGTGCTAGTGTCCTGGCGGGAGTATCCTACAATGAGCAGTTCTTC.

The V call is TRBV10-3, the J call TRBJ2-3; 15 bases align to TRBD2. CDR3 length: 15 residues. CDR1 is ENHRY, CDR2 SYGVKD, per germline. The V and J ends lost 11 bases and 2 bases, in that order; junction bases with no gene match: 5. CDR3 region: CASGTSGRNTDTQYF. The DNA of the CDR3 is TGTGCCTCTGGGACTAGCGGGAGGAACACAGATACGCAGTATTTT.

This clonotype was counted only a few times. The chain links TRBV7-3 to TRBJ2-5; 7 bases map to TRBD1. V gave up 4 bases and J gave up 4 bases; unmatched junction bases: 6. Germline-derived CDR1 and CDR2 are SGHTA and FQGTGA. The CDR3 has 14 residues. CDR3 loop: CASSSGNRGETQYF. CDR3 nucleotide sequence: TGTGCCAGCAGCTCAGGAAACAGGGGAGAGACCCAGTACTTC.

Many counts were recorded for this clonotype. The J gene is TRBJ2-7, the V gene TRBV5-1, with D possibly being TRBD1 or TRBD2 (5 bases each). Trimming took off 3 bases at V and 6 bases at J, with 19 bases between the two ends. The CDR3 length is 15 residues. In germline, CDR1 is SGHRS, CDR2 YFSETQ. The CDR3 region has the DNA TGCGCCAGCAGCTCAGTCGGGGCTCTACTTTCCGAGCAGTACTTC. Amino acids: CASSSVGALLSEQYF.

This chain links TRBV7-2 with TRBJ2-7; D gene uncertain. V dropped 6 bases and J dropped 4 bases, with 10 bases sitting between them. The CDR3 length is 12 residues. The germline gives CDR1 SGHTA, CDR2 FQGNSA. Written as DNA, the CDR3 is TGTGCCAGCAGTCGCTCTGGGTACGAGCAGTACTTC. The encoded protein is CASSRSGYEQYF.

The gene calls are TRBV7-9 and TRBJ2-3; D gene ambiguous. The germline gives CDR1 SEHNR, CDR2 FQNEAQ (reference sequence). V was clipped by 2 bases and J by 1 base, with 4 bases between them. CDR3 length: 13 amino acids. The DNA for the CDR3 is TGTGCCAGCAGCTTAATCCGCACAGATACGCAGTATTTT. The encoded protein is CASSLIRTDTQYF.

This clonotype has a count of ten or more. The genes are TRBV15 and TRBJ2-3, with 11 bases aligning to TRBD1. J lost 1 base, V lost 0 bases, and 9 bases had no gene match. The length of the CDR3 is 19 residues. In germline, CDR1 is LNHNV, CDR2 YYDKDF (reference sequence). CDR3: CATSRDVPGQGERTDTQYF. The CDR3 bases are TGTGCCACCAGCAGAGATGTTCCGGGACAGGGGGAGCGCACAGATACGCAGTATTTT.

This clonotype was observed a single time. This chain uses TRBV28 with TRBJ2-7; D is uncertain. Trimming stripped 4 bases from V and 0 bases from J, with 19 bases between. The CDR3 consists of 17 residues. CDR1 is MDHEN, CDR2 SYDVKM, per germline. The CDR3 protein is CASSSNRRSGSSYEQYF. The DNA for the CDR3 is TGTGCCAGCAGTTCGAACAGACGGTCGGGCAGCTCCTACGAGCAGTACTTC.

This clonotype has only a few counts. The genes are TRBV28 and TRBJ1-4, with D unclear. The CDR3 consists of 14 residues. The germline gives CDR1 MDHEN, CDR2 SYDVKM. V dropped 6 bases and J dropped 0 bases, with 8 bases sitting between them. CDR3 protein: CASRPPTTNEKLFF. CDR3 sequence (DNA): TGTGCCAGCAGACCCCCTACAACTAATGAAAAACTGTTTTTT.

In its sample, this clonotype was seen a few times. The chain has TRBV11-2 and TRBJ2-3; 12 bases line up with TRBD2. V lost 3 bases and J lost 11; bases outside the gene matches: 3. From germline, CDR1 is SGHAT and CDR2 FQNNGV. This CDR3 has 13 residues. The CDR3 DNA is TGTGCCAGCAGCTTGACTAGCGGGAGAAAGCAGTATTTT. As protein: CASSLTSGRKQYF.

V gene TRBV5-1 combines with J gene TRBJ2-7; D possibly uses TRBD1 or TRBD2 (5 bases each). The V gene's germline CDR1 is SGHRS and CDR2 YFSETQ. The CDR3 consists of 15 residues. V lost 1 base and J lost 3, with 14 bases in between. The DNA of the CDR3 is TGCGCCAGCAGCTTGAAGGGGACGCCCGGCTACGAGCAGTACTTC. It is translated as CASSLKGTPGYEQYF.

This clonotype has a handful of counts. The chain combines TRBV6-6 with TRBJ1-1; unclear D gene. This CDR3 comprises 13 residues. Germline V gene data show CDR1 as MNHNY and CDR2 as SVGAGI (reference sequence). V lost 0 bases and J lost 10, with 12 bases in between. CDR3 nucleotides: TGTGCCAGCAGTTACTCGATAGGGTTGGTAGCTTTCTTT. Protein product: CASSYSIGLVAFF.

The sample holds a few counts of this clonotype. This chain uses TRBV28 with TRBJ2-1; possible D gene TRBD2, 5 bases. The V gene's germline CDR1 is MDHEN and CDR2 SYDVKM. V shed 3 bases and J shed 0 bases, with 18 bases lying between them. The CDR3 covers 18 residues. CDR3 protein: CASSFPPRGSSSYNEQFF. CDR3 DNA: TGTGCCAGCAGTTTCCCCCCCCGGGGTAGCAGCTCCTACAATGAGCAGTTCTTC.

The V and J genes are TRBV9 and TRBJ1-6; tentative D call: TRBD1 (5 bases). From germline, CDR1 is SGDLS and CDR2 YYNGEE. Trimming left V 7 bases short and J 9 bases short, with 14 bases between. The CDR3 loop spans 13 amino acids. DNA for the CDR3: TGTGCCAGCGGGGCCTCATGGAGTTCACCCCTCCACTTT. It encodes CASGASWSSPLHF.

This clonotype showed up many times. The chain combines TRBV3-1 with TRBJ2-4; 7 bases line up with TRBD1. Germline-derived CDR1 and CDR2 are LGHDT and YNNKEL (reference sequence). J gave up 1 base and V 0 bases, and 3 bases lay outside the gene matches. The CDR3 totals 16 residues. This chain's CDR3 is CASSQDPQGAKNIQYF. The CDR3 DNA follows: TGTGCCAGCAGCCAAGACCCACAGGGGGCCAAAAACATTCAGTACTTC. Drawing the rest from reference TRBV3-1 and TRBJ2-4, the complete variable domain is DTAVSQTPKYLVTQMGNDKSIKCEQNLGHDTMYWYKQDSKKFLKIMFSYNNKELIINETVPNRFSPKSPDKAHLNLHINSLELGDSAVYFCASSQDPQGAKNIQYFGAGTRLSVL.

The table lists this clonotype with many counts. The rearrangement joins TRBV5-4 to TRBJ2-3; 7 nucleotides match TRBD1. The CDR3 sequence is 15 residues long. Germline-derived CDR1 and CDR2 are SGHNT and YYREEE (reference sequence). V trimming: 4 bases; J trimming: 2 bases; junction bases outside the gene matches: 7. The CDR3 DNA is TGTGCCAGCAGCCCCGGGACAGCGTACACAGATACGCAGTATTTT. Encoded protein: CASSPGTAYTDTQYF.

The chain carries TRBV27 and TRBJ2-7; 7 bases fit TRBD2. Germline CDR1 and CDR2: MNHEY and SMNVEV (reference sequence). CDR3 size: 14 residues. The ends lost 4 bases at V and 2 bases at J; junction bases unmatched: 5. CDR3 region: CASSWVAGPYEQYF. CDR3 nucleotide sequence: TGTGCCAGCAGTTGGGTAGCGGGCCCCTACGAGCAGTACTTC.

The CDR3: CASSLRRGNTEAFF. CDR3 nucleotides: TGTGCCAGCAGCTTACGCCGGGGGAACACTGAAGCTTTCTTT. V usage is TRBV11-1 and J usage is TRBJ1-1; no definite D call. CDR3 length: 14 residues. V was shortened by 2 bases and J by 1 base, with 8 bases between the two germline ends. Germline values: CDR1 SGHAT, CDR2 FQDESV (reference sequence).

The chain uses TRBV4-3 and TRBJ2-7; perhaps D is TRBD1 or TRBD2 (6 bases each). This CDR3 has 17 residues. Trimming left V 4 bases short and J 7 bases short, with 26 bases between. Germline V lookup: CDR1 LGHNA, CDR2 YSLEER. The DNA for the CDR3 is TGCGCCAGCAGCCCCGCACGCGGGACAACCTACTCTAGGGAGCAGTACTTC. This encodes CASSPARGTTYSREQYF.

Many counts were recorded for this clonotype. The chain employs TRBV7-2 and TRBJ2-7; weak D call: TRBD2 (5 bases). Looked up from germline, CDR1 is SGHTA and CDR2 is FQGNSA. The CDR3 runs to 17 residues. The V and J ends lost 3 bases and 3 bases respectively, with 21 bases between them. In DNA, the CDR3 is TGTGCCAGCAGCTTCTCCACGGCTAGCAGATTATACTACGAGCAGTACTTC. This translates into CASSFSTASRLYYEQYF.

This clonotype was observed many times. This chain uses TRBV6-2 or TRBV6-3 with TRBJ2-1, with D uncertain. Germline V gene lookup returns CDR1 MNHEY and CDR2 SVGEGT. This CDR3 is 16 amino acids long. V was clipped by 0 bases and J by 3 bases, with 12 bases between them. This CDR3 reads CASSYSPSAHYNEQFF. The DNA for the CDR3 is TGTGCCAGCAGTTACTCGCCCAGCGCCCACTACAATGAGCAGTTCTTC.

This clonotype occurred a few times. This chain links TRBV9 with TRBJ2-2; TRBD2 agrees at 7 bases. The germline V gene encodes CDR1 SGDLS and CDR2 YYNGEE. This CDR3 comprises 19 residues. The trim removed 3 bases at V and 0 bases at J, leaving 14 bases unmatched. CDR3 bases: TGTGCCAGCAGCGAGGGTCTTACCATAGCGGGCGCGAACACCGGGGAGCTGTTTTTT. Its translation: CASSEGLTIAGANTGELFF.

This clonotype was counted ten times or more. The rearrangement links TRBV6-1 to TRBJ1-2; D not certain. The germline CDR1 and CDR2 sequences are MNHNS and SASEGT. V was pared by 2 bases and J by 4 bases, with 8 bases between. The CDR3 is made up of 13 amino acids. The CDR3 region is CASSERDLYGYTF. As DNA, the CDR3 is TGTGCCAGCAGTGAACGGGATCTCTATGGCTACACCTTC.

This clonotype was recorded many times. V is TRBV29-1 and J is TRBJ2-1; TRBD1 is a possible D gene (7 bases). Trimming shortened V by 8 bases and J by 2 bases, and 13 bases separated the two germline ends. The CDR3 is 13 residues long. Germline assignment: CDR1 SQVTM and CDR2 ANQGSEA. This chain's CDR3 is CSSAGQTYNEQFF. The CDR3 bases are TGCAGCTCGGCGGGACAGACCTACAATGAGCAGTTCTTC.